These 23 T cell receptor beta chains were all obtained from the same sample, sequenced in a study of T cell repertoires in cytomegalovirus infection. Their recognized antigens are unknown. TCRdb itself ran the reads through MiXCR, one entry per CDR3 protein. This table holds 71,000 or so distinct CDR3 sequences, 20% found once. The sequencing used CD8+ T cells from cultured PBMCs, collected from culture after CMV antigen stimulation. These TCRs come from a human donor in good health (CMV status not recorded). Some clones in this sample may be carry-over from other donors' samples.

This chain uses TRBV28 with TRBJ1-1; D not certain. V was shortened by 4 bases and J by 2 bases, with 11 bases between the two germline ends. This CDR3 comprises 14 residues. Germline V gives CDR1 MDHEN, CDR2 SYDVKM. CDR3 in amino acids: CASSSRETNTEAFF. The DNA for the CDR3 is TGTGCCAGCAGTTCGAGGGAAACTAACACTGAAGCTTTCTTT.

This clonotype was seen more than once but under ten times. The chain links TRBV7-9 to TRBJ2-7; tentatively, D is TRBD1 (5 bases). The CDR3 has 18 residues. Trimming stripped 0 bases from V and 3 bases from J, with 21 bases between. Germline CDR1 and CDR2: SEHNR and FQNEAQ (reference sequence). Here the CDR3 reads CASSLAKGLSLASYEQYF. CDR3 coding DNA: TGTGCCAGCAGCTTAGCAAAGGGGCTCTCGCTGGCGAGCTACGAGCAGTACTTC. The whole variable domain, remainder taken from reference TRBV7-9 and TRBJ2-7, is DTGVSQNPRHKITKRGQNVTFRCDPISEHNRLYWYRQTLGQGPEFLTYFQNEAQLEKSRLLSDRFSAERPKGSFSTLEIQRTEQGDSAMYLCASSLAKGLSLASYEQYFGPGTRLTVT.

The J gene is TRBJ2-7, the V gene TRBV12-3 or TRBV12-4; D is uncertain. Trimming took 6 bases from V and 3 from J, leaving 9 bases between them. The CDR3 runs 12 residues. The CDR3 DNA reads TGTGCCAGCAGCCACTCCCGCTACGAGCAGTACTTC. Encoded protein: CASSHSRYEQYF.

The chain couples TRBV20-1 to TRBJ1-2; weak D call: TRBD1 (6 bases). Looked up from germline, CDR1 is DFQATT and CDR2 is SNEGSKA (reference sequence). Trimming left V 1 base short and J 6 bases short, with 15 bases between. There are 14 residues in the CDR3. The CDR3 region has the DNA TGCAGTGCTAGAGGCGAAAAGGGGGAGGATGGCTACACCTTC. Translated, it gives CSARGEKGEDGYTF.

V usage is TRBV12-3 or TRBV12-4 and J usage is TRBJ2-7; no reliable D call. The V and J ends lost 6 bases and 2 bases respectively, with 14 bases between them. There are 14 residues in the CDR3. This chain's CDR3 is CASSPDTITYEQYF. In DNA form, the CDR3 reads TGTGCCAGCAGCCCCGACACTATTACCTACGAGCAGTACTTC.

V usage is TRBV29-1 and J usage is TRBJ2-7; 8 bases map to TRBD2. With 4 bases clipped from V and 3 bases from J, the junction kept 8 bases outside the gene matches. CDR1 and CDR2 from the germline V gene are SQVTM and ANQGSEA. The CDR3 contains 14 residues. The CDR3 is CSVAGLAPGYEQYF. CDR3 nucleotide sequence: TGCAGCGTTGCCGGACTAGCCCCCGGCTACGAGCAGTACTTC.

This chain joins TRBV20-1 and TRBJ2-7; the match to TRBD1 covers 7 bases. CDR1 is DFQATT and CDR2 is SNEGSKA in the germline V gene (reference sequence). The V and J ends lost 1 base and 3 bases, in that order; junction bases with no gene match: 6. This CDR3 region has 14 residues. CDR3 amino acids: CSARGLGQHYEQYF. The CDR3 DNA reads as TGCAGTGCTAGAGGTTTGGGACAGCACTACGAGCAGTACTTC.

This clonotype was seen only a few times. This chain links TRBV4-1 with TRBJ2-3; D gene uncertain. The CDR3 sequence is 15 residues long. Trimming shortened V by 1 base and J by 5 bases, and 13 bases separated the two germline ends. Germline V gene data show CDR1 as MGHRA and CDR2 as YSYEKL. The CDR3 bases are TGCGCCAGCAGCCAAGGGACCAACAACAGAGATACGCAGTATTTT. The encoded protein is CASSQGTNNRDTQYF.

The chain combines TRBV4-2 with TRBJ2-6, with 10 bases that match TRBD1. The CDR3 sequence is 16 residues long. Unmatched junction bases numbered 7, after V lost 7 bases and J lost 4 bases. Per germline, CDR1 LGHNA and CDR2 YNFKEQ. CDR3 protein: CASMDRGRMGANVLTF. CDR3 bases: TGTGCCAGCATGGACAGGGGGAGGATGGGGGCCAACGTCCTGACTTTC.

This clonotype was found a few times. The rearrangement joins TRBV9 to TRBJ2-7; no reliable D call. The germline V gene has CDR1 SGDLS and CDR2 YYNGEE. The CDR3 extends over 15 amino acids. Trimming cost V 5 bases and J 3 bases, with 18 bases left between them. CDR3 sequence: CASSVDPTFDYEQYF. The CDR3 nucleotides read TGTGCCAGCAGTGTCGACCCTACCTTTGACTACGAGCAGTACTTC.

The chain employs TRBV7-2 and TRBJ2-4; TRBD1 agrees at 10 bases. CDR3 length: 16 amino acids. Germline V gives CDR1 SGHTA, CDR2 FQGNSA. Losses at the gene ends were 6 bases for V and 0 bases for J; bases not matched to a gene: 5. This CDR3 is CASSPGTGEAKNIQYF. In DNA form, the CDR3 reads TGTGCCAGCAGTCCCGGGACAGGGGAAGCCAAAAACATTCAGTACTTC. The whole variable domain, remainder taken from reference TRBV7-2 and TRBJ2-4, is GAGVSQSPSNKVTEKGKDVELRCDPISGHTALYWYRQSLGQGLEFLIYFQGNSAPDKSGLPSDRFSAERTGGSVSTLTIQRTQQEDSAVYLCASSPGTGEAKNIQYFGAGTRLSVL.

The chain's CDR3 is CASSLFPGNWGGQYF. CDR3 DNA sequence: TGTGCCAGCAGCTTATTCCCCGGGAACTGGGGCGGGCAGTACTTC. The rearrangement joins TRBV7-2 to TRBJ2-7, with D perhaps matching TRBD1 or TRBD2 (5 bases each). This CDR3 has 15 residues. CDR1 SGHTA and CDR2 FQGNSA come from the germline V gene. Deletions cut 2 bases from V and 9 bases from J, with 20 bases between.

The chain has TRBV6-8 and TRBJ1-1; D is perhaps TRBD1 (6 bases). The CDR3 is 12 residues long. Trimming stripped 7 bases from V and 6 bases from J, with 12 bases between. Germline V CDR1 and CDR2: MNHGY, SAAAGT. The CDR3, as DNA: TGTGCCAGCACGGGGGCGGCGGCTGAAGCTTTCTTT. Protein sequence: CASTGAAAEAFF.

CDR3 coding DNA: TGTGCCAGCAGTCAAGGGGTGGTGAACACTGAAGCTTTCTTT. Protein product: CASSQGVVNTEAFF. The chain joins TRBV27 to TRBJ1-1; possible D gene TRBD1, 5 bases. V dropped 5 bases and J dropped 0 bases, with 10 bases sitting between them. Germline V gives CDR1 MNHEY, CDR2 SMNVEV (reference sequence). The CDR3 contains 14 residues.

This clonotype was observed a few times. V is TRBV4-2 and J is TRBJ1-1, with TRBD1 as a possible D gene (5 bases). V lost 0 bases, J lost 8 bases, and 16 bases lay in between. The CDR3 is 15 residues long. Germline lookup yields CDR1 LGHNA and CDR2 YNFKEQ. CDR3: CASSQDTLTAIEAFF. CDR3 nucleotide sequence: TGTGCCAGCAGCCAAGATACGCTGACAGCTATAGAAGCTTTCTTT.

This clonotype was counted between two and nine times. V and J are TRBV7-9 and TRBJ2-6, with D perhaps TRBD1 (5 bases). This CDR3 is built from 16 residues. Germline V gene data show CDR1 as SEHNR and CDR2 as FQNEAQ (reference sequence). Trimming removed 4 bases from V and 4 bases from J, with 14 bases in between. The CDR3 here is CASSSKGISGANVLTF. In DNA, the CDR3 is TGTGCCAGCAGCTCCAAGGGGATTTCGGGGGCCAACGTCCTGACTTTC.

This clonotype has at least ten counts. The CDR3 coding sequence is TGTGCCAGCAGTTCGGACAGGGCCTACGAGCAGTACTTC. This encodes CASSSDRAYEQYF. V usage is TRBV6-2 or TRBV6-3 and J usage is TRBJ2-7; 8 nucleotides line up with TRBD1. V shed 4 bases, J shed 2 bases, and the junction held 1 base outside the gene matches. Germline CDR1 is MNHEY and CDR2 is SVGEGT. The CDR3 extends over 13 amino acids.

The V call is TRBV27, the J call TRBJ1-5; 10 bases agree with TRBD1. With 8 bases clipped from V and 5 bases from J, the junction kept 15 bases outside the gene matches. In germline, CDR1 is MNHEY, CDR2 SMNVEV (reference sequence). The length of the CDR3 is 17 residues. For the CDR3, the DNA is TGTGCCAGCGCCAACCTAGGCGGGACAGGGGCCCATCAGCCCCAGCATTTT. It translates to CASANLGGTGAHQPQHF.

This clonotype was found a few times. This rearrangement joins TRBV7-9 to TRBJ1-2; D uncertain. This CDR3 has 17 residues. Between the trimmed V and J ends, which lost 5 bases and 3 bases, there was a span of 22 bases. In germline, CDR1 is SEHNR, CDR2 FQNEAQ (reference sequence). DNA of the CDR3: TGTGCCAGCAGCCCAACCCTTGACGAGGGTTCTCACTATGGCTACACCTTC. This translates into CASSPTLDEGSHYGYTF.

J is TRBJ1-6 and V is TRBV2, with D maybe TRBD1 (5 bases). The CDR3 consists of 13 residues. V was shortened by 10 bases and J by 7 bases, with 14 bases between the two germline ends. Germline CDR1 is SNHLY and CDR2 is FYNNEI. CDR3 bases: TGTGCCATTCCTGGGGGGGGGAATTCACCCCTCCACTTT. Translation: CAIPGGGNSPLHF.

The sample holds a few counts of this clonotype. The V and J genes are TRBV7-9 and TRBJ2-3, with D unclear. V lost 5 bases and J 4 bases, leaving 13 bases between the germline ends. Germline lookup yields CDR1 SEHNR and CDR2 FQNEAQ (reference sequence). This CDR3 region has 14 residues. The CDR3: CASSPQEWPDTQYF. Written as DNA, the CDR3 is TGTGCCAGCAGCCCCCAGGAATGGCCAGATACGCAGTATTTT.

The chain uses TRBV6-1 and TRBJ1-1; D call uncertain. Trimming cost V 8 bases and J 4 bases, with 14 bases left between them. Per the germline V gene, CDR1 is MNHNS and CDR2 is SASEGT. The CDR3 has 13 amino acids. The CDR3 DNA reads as TGTGCCAGCTGCGAGCGGGAAGGCACTGAAGCTTTCTTT. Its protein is CASCEREGTEAFF.

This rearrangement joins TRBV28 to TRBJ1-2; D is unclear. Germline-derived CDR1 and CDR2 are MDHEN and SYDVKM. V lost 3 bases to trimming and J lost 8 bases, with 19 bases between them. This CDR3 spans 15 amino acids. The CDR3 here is CASSFVGQKWRGYTF. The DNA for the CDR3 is TGTGCCAGCAGTTTTGTCGGGCAAAAATGGCGCGGCTACACCTTC.